One and the same sample provided the 2 T cell receptor beta chains below, sequenced in a study of T-cell memory formation after mild COVID-19. TCRdb called the 5' RACE reads again in MiXCR, with one record for every CDR3 protein. Of around 450,000 distinct CDR3 sequences in the sample, about 20% were seen once. Sequenced material: PBMCs or a T cell subset sorted from them (not recorded which). The receptor set was obtained from an adult woman who had mild COVID-19 (a few samples of this study predate the infection). Cell type and time point are not known.

This clonotype was seen a handful of times. This chain uses TRBV7-3 with TRBJ2-1; TRBD2 agrees at 7 bases. Germline CDR1 and CDR2: SGHTA and FQGTGA. This CDR3 has 15 residues. The J segment lost 5 bases and the V segment lost 1 base, leaving 5 bases of the junction unmatched. The CDR3 loop is CASSLSGSPHNEQFF. The CDR3 nucleotides read TGTGCCAGCAGCTTAAGCGGGAGTCCGCACAATGAGCAGTTCTTC.

The chain has TRBV7-2 and TRBJ2-1, with D perhaps TRBD1 (6 bases). Germline assignment: CDR1 SGHTA and CDR2 FQGNSA. The CDR3 loop spans 16 amino acids. With 2 bases removed from V and 10 bases from J, the gap between germline ends came to 21 bases. The DNA for the CDR3 is TGTGCCAGCAGCTTAAGTCTGGGCTATCGTAGGGGGGAGCAGTTCTTC. Translating gives CASSLSLGYRRGEQFF.